This T cell receptor (beta chain) was observed in a study of breast tumors, draining lymph nodes, adjacent tissues. Study-level findings and limits: Luminal-like breast cancer showed significantly greater tumor-nontumor repertoire similarity than basal-like breast cancer did.

In this sample, this clonotype turned up many times. Its cognate antigen is unknown. Breast cancer patients provided tissue from their axillary draining lymph nodes. Using its own MiXCR run on the multiplex PCR reads, TCRdb lists one record per CDR3 protein. The sample consists of under 350,000 distinct CDR3 sequences, roughly 31% of them appearing once. The CDR3 totals 12 residues. Trimming left V 1 base short and J 4 bases short, with 2 bases between. Germline-derived CDR1 and CDR2 are SGHRS and YFSETQ. This chain links TRBV5-1 with TRBJ2-2, with no clear D. The receptor comes from a female donor with breast cancer. Some clones in this sample may be carry-over from other donors' samples. The sample consisted of axillary lymph node tissue. DNA for the CDR3: TGCGCCAGCAGCTTGTCCACCGGGGAGCTGTTTTTT. Translated, it gives CASSLSTGELFF.